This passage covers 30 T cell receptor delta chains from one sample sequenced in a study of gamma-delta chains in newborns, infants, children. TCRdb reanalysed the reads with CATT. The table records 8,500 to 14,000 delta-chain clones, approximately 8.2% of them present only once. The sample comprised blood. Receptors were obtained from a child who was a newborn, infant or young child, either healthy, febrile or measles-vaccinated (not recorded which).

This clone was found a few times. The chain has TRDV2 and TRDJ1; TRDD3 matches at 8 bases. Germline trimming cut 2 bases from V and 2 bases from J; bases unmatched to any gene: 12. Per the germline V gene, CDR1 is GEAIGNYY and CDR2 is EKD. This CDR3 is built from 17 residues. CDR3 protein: CACDRLGDALGTDKLIF. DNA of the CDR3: TGTGCCTGTGACAGGCTGGGGGACGCCCTGGGTACCGATAAACTCATCTTT.

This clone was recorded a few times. The CDR3 spells CACDSSASSWDTRQMFF. CDR3 in DNA: TGTGCCTGTGACTCCTCCGCCAGCTCCTGGGACACCCGACAGATGTTTTTC. The chain joins TRDV2 to TRDJ3; D not certain. V was cut by 3 bases and J by 0 bases, with 11 bases left in between. The CDR3 covers 17 residues. Per germline, CDR1 GEAIGNYY and CDR2 EKD.

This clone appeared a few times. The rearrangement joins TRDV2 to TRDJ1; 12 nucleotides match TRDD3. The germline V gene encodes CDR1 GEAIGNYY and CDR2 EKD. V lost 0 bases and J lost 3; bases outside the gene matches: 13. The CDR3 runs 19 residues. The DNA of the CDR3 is TGTGCCTGTGACACCGTTTCTGGGGGATACGAGACAGGCTCCGATAAACTCATCTTT. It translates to CACDTVSGGYETGSDKLIF.

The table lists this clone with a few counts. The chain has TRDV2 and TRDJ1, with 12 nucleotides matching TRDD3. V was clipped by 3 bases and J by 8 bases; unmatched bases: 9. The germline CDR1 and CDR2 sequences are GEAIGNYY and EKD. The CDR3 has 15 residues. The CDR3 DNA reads TGTGCCTGTGACCCCCTCCTGGGGGATACGGGGAAACTCATCTTT. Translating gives CACDPLLGDTGKLIF.

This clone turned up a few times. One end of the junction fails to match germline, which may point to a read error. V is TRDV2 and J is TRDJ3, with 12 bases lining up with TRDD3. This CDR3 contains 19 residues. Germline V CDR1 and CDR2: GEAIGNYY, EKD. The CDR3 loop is CACDTVLGDTPWDTRRMFF. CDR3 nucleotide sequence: TGTGCCTGTGACACCGTACTGGGGGATACCCCCTGGGACACCCGACGGATGTTTTTC.

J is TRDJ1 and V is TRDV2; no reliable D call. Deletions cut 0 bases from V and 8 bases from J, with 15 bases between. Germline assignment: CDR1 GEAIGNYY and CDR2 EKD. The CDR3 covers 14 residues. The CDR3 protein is CACDTVGGAKKLIF. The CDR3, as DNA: TGTGCCTGTGACACCGTGGGAGGGGCGAAAAAACTCATCTTT.

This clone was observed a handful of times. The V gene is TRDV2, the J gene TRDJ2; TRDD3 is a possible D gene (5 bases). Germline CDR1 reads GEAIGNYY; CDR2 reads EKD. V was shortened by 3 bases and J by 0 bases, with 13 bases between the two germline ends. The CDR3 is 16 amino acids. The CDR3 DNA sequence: TGTGCCTGTGACCCTCTTGGGGCCGCTTTGACAGCACAACTCTTCTTT. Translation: CACDPLGAALTAQLFF.

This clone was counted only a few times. The CDR3 sequence: CACDRLGASALTAQLFF. CDR3 coding DNA: TGTGCCTGTGACAGGCTGGGGGCCTCCGCTTTGACAGCACAACTCTTCTTT. This chain joins TRDV2 and TRDJ2, with 7 positions matching TRDD3. CDR1 is GEAIGNYY and CDR2 is EKD in the germline V gene. V trimming: 2 bases; J trimming: 0 bases; junction bases outside the gene matches: 8. The CDR3 spans 17 residues.

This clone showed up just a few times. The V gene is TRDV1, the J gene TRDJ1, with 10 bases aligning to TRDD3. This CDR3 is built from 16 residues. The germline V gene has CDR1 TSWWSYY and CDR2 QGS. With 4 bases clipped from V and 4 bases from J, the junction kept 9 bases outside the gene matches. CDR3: CALGGRGIRAFDKLIF. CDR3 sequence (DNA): TGTGCTCTTGGGGGGAGGGGGATACGGGCCTTCGATAAACTCATCTTT.

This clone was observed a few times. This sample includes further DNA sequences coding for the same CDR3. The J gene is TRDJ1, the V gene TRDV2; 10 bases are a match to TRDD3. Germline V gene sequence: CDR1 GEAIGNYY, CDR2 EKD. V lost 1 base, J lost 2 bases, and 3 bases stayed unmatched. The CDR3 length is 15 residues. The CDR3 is CACDTLLGDTDKLIF. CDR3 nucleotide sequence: TGTGCCTGTGACACGCTACTGGGGGATACCGATAAACTCATCTTT.

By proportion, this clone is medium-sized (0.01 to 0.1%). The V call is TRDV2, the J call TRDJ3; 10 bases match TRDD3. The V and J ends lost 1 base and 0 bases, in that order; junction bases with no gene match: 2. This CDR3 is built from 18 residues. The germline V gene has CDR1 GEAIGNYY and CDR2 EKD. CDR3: CACDTLGDHSWDTRQMFF. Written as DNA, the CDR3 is TGTGCCTGTGACACACTGGGGGATCACTCCTGGGACACCCGACAGATGTTTTTC.

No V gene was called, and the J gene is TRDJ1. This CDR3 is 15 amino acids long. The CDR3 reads CACDTVSVGGDKLIF. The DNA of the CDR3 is TGTGCCTGTGACACCGTATCCGTCGGCGGCGATAAACTCATCTTT.

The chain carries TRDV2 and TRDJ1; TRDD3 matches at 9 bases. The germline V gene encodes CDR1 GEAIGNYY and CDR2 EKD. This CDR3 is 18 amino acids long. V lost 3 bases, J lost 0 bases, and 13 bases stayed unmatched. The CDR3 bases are TGTGCCTGTGACTCCTTACTGGGGGAAAAAATTTACACCGATAAACTCATCTTT. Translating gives CACDSLLGEKIYTDKLIF.

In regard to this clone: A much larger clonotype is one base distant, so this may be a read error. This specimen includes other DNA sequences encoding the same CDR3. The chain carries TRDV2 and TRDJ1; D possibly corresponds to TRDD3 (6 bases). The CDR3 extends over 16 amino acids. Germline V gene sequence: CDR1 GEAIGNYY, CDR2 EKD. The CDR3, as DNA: TGTGCCTGTGACATCCTGGGGACCGGGGACACAGATAAACTCATCTTT. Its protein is CACDILGTGDTDKLIF.

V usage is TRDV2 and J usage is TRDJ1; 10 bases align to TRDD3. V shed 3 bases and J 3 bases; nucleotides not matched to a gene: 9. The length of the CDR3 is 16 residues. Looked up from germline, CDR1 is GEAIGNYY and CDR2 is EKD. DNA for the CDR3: TGTGCCTGTGACGGACTGGGGGATGGAAGATCCGATAAACTCATCTTT. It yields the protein CACDGLGDGRSDKLIF.

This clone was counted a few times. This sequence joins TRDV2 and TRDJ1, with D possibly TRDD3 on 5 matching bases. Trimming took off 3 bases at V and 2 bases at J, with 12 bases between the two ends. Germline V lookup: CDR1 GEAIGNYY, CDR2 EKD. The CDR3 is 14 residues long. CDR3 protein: CACDPILVTDKLIF. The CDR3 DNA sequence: TGTGCCTGTGACCCCATACTGGTAACCGATAAACTCATCTTT.

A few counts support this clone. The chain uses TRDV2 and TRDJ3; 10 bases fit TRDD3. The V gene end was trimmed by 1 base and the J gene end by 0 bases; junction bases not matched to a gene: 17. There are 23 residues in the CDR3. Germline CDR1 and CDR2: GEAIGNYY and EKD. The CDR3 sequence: CACDTGVLGDAPQSSWDTRQMFF. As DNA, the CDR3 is TGTGCCTGTGACACGGGAGTACTGGGGGATGCCCCGCAAAGCTCCTGGGACACCCGACAGATGTTTTTC.

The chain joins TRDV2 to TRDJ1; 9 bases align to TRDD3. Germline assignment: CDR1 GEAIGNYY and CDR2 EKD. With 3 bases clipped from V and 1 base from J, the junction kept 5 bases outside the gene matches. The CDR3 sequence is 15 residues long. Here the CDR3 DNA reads TGTGCCTGTGACTTACTGGGGGACTTCACCGATAAACTCATCTTT. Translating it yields CACDLLGDFTDKLIF.

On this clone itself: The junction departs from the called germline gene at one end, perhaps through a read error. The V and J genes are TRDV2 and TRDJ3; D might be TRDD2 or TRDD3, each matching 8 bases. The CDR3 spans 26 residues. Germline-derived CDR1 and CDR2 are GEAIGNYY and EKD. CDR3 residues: CACDTGGPSSYEGYGPSSWDTRQMFF. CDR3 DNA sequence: TGTGCCTGTGACACCGGAGGTCCTTCTTCCTACGAGGGATACGGGCCTAGCTCCTGGGACACCCGGCAGATGTTTTTC.

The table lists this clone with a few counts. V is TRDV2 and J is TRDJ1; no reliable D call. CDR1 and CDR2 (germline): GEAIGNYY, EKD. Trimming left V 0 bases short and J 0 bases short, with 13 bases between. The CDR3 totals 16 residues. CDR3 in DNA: TGTGCCTGTGACACCGTGGAGGAGACGTACACCGATAAACTCATCTTT. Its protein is CACDTVEETYTDKLIF.

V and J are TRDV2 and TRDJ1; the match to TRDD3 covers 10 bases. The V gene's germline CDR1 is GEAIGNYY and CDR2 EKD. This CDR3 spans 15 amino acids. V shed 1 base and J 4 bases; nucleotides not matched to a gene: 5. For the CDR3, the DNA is TGTGCCTGTGACACTCTGGGGGATAAGCGCGATAAACTCATCTTT. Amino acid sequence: CACDTLGDKRDKLIF.

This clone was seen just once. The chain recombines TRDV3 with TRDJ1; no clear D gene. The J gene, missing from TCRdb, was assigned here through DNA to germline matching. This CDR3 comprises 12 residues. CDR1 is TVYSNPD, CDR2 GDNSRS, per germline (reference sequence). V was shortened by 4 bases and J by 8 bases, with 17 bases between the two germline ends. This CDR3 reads CACKRDRLKLIF. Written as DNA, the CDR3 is TGTGCCTGTAAAAGGGACCGGTTAAAACTCATCTTT.

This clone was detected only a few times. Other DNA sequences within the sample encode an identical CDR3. CDR3 DNA sequence: TGTGCCTGTGATGGTCTGGGGGATACAGATAAACTCATCTTT. It encodes CACDGLGDTDKLIF. The V call is TRDV2, the J call TRDJ1, with TRDD3 matching over 11 bases. CDR3 size: 14 residues. CDR1 GEAIGNYY and CDR2 EKD come from the germline V gene. V gave up 4 bases and J gave up 5 bases; unmatched junction bases: 5.

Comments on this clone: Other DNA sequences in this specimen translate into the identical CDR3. The CDR3 bases are TGTGCCTGTGACACCGTGGGGGGGTCGGACACCGATAAACTCATCTTT. Translated: CACDTVGGSDTDKLIF. The chain combines TRDV2 with TRDJ1; a weak D match, TRDD3 (6 bases). This CDR3 has 16 residues. V lost 0 bases to trimming and J lost 0 bases, with 13 bases between them. Germline V gene sequence: CDR1 GEAIGNYY, CDR2 EKD.

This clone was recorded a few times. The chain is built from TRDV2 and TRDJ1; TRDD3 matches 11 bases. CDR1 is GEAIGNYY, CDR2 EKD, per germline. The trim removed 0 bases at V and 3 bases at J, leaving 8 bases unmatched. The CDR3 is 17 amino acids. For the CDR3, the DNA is TGTGCCTGTGACACCTTGGTCAATGGGGGATACGCCGATAAACTCATCTTT. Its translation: CACDTLVNGGYADKLIF.

The DNA for the CDR3 is TGTGCCTGTGACCCTATACTGGGGGATAGGTCCTGGGACACCCGACAGATGTTTTTC. This translates into CACDPILGDRSWDTRQMFF. The chain employs TRDV2 and TRDJ3; 11 bases fit TRDD3. Trimming removed 3 bases from V and 1 base from J; junction bases left unmatched: 7. The CDR3 runs to 19 residues. The germline V gene encodes CDR1 GEAIGNYY and CDR2 EKD.

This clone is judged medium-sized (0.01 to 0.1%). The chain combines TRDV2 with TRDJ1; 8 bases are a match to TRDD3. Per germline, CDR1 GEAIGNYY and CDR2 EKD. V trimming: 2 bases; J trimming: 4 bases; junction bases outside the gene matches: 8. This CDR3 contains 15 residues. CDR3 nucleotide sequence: TGTGCCTGTGACAGCTTGGGGGATGGTGGCGATAAACTCATCTTT. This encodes CACDSLGDGGDKLIF.

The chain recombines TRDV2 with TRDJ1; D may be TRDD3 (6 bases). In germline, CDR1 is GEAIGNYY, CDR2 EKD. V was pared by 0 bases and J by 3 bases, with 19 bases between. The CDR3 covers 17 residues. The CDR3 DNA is TGTGCCTGTGACACCGTCAGGACCCGGGGATCCCCCGATAAACTCATCTTT. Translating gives CACDTVRTRGSPDKLIF.

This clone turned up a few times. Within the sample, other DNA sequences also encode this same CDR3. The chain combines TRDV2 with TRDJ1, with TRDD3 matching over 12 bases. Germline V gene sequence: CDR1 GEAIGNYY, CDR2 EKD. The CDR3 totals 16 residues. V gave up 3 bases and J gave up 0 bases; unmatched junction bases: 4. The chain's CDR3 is CACDRLGDTDTDKLIF. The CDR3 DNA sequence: TGTGCCTGTGACCGGCTGGGGGATACGGACACCGATAAACTCATCTTT.

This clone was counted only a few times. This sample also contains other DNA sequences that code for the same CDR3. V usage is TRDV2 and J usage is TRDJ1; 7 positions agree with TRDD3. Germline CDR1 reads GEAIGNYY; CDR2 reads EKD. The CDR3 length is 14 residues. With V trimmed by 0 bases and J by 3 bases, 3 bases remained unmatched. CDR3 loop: CACDTVLGPDKLIF. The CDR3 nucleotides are TGTGCCTGTGACACCGTACTGGGGCCCGATAAACTCATCTTT.